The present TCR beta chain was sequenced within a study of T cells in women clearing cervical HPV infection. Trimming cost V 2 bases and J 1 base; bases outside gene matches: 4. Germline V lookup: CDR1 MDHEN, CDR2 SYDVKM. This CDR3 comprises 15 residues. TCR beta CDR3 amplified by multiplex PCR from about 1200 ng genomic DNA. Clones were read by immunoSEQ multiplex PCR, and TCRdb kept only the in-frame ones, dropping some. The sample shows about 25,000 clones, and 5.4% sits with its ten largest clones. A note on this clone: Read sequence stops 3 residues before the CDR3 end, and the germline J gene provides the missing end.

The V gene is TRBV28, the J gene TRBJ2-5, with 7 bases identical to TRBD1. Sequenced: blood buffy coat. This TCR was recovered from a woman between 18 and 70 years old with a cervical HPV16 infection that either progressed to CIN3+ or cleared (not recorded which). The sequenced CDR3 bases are TGTGCCAGCAGTTTACTTTGGGACAGCCAAGAGACC. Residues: CASSLLWDSQET. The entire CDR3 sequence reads CASSLLWDSQETQYF.